Here is one T cell receptor (beta chain) with its context. The clone's antigen remains unknown. No much larger clone exists at a distance of one base, and base qualities are not known. The sample is drawn from a study of cytomegalovirus exposure and HLA in healthy donors (dated by TCRdb to about 2017). For the wider study: According to an earlier analysis of a few hundred of the donors, about 179 million T cells yielded 90 million to 130 million unique TCR beta sequences and 276 Gb of sequence data. An early release covering just under 650 HLA-typed donors comprised about 300 gigabases of sequencing data and 65 million to 100 million unique TCR sequences. Of the roughly 400 genotyped donors, roughly 85% fell in the genetic ancestry cluster associated with self-reported Caucasian donors. The study aimed to test whether cataloging public T cell receptors could reveal signatures of past pathogen exposure. The study used immunosequencing to profile the T cell repertoires of some 600 subjects and linked those repertoires to cytomegalovirus serostatus. A separate validation cohort of 100 to 150 different subjects was used in addition to the approximately 700-subject first cohort. To predict cytomegalovirus infection status, the study brought together high-throughput TCR immunosequencing, statistical association of individual TCRs with disease status, and machine learning. A later analysis re-analyzed previously published TCR beta repertoires from roughly 690 donors and added high-resolution HLA genotyping to study TCR occurrence patterns. In the later analysis, no new phenotypic data were used to find candidate immune exposures; instead, reliance was placed on TCR beta sequences and their occurrence across donors. To decide whether each TCR beta V gene segment behaved as functional or pseudogenic, an earlier analysis of some 600 of the donors relied on high-throughput TCR beta sequencing. Donor age, sex, ethnicity and CMV serostatus were collected together with the repertoire data. Genome-wide SNP genotypes for about 55% of the roughly 670 donors were used in a later genetic analysis, which treated that subset as a discovery cohort. All discovery cohort repertoires had been generated on a single sequencing platform. Class I and class II HLA loci were covered by the typing at four-digit resolution. Typing coverage varied by locus: about 620-630 donors for A, B, C, DRB1 and DQB1; roughly 510 for DQA1; nearly 610 for DPA1; 450 to 480 for DPB1. Because of strong linkage in the cohort, 5 or 6 DR-DQ haplotypes were treated as single units for association and clustering. Across around 400 genotyped donors of the cohort, an average of roughly 250,000 unique TCR beta nucleotide sequences per donor were sequenced, and 15% to 20% of those sequences were non-productive.

In total, 600 or so healthy bone marrow donors made up the cohort. At the time of sampling, all cohort members were nominally healthy, though unrecorded immune exposures were likely present. The donor was CMV seronegative and belonged to the group of 352 seronegative cohort members. A peripheral blood sample was collected from each donor, and TCR beta sequencing was performed on peripheral blood mononuclear cells. Genomic DNA extraction from the blood cell samples was performed with the Qiagen DNeasy Blood Extraction Kit. V loses 5 bases at its end and J loses 6 bases; junction bases beyond the gene matches: 5. The germline V gene (reference sequence) supplies CDR1 LNHDA and CDR2 SQIVND. The CDR3, from cysteine to phenylalanine, totals 14 residues. The entry retains the CDR3 DNA only, 42 bases that are in frame from base 1. The library was prepared using the immunoSEQ multiplex PCR assay. For the multiplex PCR, a mixture combining 60 forward primers for TCR Vbeta segments and 13 reverse primers for TCR Jbeta segments was used. Amplification of the CDR3 region of rearranged TCR beta genes was performed with a multiplex PCR assay on genomic DNA. Amplified TCR beta libraries were sequenced as 87-base-pair reads on the Illumina HiSeq System. In the original analysis: A later analysis tallied 80 million to 95 million unique TCR beta chains across the approximately 670 repertoires, and about 12 million of those chains were shared by two or more donors. A nearest-neighbor algorithm error-corrected the raw reads and collapsed the reads into unique sequences, merging closely related sequences to remove PCR and sequencing errors. To assign V, D and J gene segments, CDR3 sequences were aligned to IMGT reference sequences. For a sequence to be retained, a match of at least six nucleotides to both a V gene segment and a J gene segment was required. Rearrangements were called productive when the CDR3 lacked stop codons and stayed in frame with V and J; all others were non-productive. CDR3 was defined according to IMGT convention as the region running from the second conserved V-encoded cysteine to the conserved J-encoded phenylalanine. The earlier analysis of approximately 500 of the donors excluded sequences that lacked an unambiguous match to a single V gene segment. An earlier analysis of approximately 590 of the donors classified V segments as functional when productive rearrangements were above 56.7% and as segregating when the standard deviation between donors was above 5%. A statistical classification framework was built to diagnose cytomegalovirus status from the catalog of TCR beta chain sequences. A later analysis assigned V and J genes by comparing TCR nucleotide sequences with IMGT/GENE-DB human TR gene sequences. The TCRdist pipeline was used in a later analysis to assign CDR3 sequences and most-parsimonious VDJ recombination scenarios. A later analysis defined each TCR beta chain by its CDR3 amino acid sequence plus V-gene family, and excluded reads lacking a unique V-gene family. To address suspected cross-contamination and a sequencing artifact, a later analysis removed around 600 highly shared, low-generation-probability nucleotide sequences. In a later analysis, a clonal expansion index was calculated for each public chain from normalized within-repertoire ranks of inferred template counts. In a later analysis, generation probabilities were computed using a VDJ recombination model fitted to out-of-frame rearrangements, and the results were checked against IGoR. A later analysis scored TCR-TCR, TCR-HLA and TCR-CMV co-occurrence with hypergeometric tests, applying a repertoire-size bias correction to TCR pairs. False discovery rates were estimated in a later analysis by permuting HLA or CMV assignments 20 times. In a later analysis, co-occurring TCRs were grouped using DBSCAN, and TCRdist sequence similarity was added for clustering within HLA-allele-positive subsets. Repertoires with fewer than 30,000 or more than 120,000 public chains, plus five repertoires with anomalous nucleotide sharing, were excluded from co-occurrence clustering. In TCRdb, the immuneACCESS table is reduced to in-frame sequences with V and J assigned. These tables do not hold every clone; where another copy was compared, an unresolved V gene accounts for under half, and the others remain unexplained. D and trimming come from the DNA, and the V and J calls and clone size come from that table. Counted in this sample were approximately 130,000 clones; about 77% of them appeared once. 1% to 1.5% of the sample is in the top ten clones.

General findings and caveats noted by the study authors: In a later analysis, the rate of TCR association differed among HLA loci, with DRB1 alleles having the most associated TCRs and HLA-C alleles having the fewest. The earlier analysis of approximately 560 of the donors excluded approximately 15 rarely observed V segments, including chromosome 9 orphons, because counts were too low. The authors suggested that the approach could potentially be generalized to other disease states and immunological phenotypes. Most TCR sequences were seen in very few donors, while some public TCRs were found in many individuals. In the study, around 150 TCR beta chains were listed as associated with cytomegalovirus. The only immune exposure information available for the cohort was CMV serostatus. Assigning TCR associations to individual alleles was difficult when HLA alleles, especially DR and DQ, strongly co-occurred. Compared with the approximately 670-donor mean, donors in an Asian-associated ancestry cluster had fewer N-insertions in productive TCRs, according to a later genetic analysis. In a later analysis, HLA-associated TCR beta chains showed more clonal expansion and lower generation probabilities than non-associated chains that were equally common. An association between a missense DCLRE1C variant and V-gene and J-gene trimming of TCR beta chains was found in a later genetic analysis and replicated in an independent cohort. In both the original and validation cohorts, the classifier was reported to diagnose cytomegalovirus status with high specificity and sensitivity. In this cohort, only TCR beta chains were sequenced, and detectable features were limited by the absence of alpha or paired-chain data. A further reported finding was that TCR beta sequences accurately predicted the HLA-A and HLA-B alleles for most subjects in the first cohort. Because HLA typing was missing for some donors at each locus, association tests included only the typed subset. At a false discovery rate of 0.05, a later analysis linked around 15,000 TCR beta sequences to specific HLA alleles. A later analysis reported that several top co-occurrence clusters appeared linked to parvovirus B19, influenza, CMV and Epstein-Barr virus. Most CMV-associated TCR beta chains appeared to be HLA-restricted in a later analysis, and the HLA associations seemed to be driven largely by CMV exposure. The 87-base-pair reads could not distinguish some IMGT-functional V segments, including TRBV6-2 and TRBV6-3, so those segments were excluded. A cluster of highly shared sequence variants was judged likely to represent a technical artifact of the sequencing pipeline. In an earlier analysis of some 540 of the donors, most TCR beta V segments appeared in productive rearrangements about 87% or about 30% of the time, broadly matching IMGT annotations. A few of the identified cytomegalovirus-associated TCR beta chains were confirmed in vitro to be specific for cytomegalovirus antigens. Correlated functional status among segregating V segments might reflect linkage disequilibrium, but an unknown experimental factor could not be ruled out. Presence/absence analyses assumed roughly uniform sequencing depth across donors, an assumption that may not hold.

The rearranged chain carries TRBV19 and TRBJ2-2; 8 junctional bases match TRBD1. This TCR came from a man between 45 and 60 years old in good health and CMV-seronegative. The specimen sequenced was PBMCs. The CDR3 is CASSPRTGPGELFF. The nucleotide sequence reads as follows: TGTGCCAGTAGTCCTCGGACAGGGCCCGGGGAGCTGTTTTTT.